These 16 T cell receptor delta chains came from one sample sequenced in a study of gamma-delta T cells after stem cell transplantation. TCRdb re-processed the RT-PCR reads using CATT. The table shows about 2,100 delta-chain clones, with about 1.1% occurring only once. Specimen: gamma-delta T cells. Receptors were obtained from a human donor. It is not recorded whose cells these are; they may come from a transplant donor.

This clone has more than one count but fewer than ten. A much larger clone sits a single nucleotide away, making a read error possible. The sample carries other DNA sequences with the same CDR3. V usage is TRDV2 and J usage is TRDJ3, with TRDD3 identical over 11 bases. This CDR3 contains 20 residues. The germline V gene has CDR1 GEAIGNYY and CDR2 EKD. CDR3 loop: CACDPTGGYRNSWDTRQMFF. The CDR3 nucleotides read TGCGCCTGTGACCCCACTGGGGGATATAGAAACTCCTGGGACACCCGACAGATGTTTTTC.

This clone rates as medium-sized (0.01 to 0.1%). Here the CDR3 reads CACDTVLVRGTGGDTNTDKLIF. Here the CDR3 DNA reads TGTGCCTGTGACACCGTACTCGTAAGGGGTACTGGGGGAGACACGAACACCGATAAACTCATCTTT. The chain is built from TRDV2 and TRDJ1; TRDD3 aligns across 9 bases. Germline V gene data show CDR1 as GEAIGNYY and CDR2 as EKD. V was pared by 0 bases and J by 0 bases, with 22 bases of the junction left unmatched. The CDR3 is 22 residues long.

Worth noting for this clone: The amino acid sequence in TCRdb belongs to a much larger clone and departs from this DNA's translation at residue 16, likely a sequencing read error; the sequence shown is translated from the DNA. CDR3 nucleotide sequence: TGTGCCTGTGACCCCTTACTGGGGGAGATACAGTACACCGATAAACCCATCTTT. Protein: CACDPLLGEIQYTDKPIF. The chain carries TRDV2 and TRDJ1, with 9 bases lining up with TRDD3. This CDR3 has 18 amino acids. Germline assignment: CDR1 GEAIGNYY and CDR2 EKD.

This clone has a handful of counts. TCRdb lists the protein of a much larger clone for this DNA, which differs at residue 4, so this is likely a read error; the protein given here is translated from the DNA itself. V and J are TRDV2 and TRDJ1; possibly TRDD3 for D (6 bases). Germline CDR1 GEAIGNYY, CDR2 EKD. The CDR3 extends over 16 amino acids. The CDR3 protein is CACGTPWGEGSDKLIF. CDR3 sequence (DNA): TGTGCCTGTGGCACCCCGTGGGGGGAAGGCTCCGATAAACTCATCTTT.

The chain joins TRDV1 to TRDJ1, with 8 bases aligning to TRDD3. Germline-derived CDR1 and CDR2 are TSWWSYY and QGS. After removal of 0 bases from V and 1 base from J, the junction contained 22 bases not matched to a gene. The CDR3 is 22 residues long. The DNA of the CDR3 is TGTGCTCTTGGGGAACTTCCTACGGTACTGGGGGCCACTGGGGATGTCACCGATAAACTCATCTTT. Protein sequence: CALGELPTVLGATGDVTDKLIF.

As for this clone: This DNA's translation differs at residue 11 from TCRdb's protein, which comes from a much larger clone; a read error is likely, and the protein shown is translated from the DNA. The V call is TRDV2, the J call TRDJ1, with 8 bases aligning to TRDD3. The germline gives CDR1 GEAIGNYY, CDR2 EKD. The J segment lost 5 bases and the V segment lost 0 bases, leaving 10 bases of the junction unmatched. This CDR3 region has 16 residues. The CDR3, as DNA: TGTGCCTGTGACACCTTGACGGTGGGGGATGCGGATAAACTCATCTTT. It is translated as CACDTLTVGDADKLIF.

As to this clone: The protein TCRdb lists belongs to a much larger clone and differs from this DNA's translation at residue 14, which points to a read error; the protein shown is made from the DNA. The DNA of the CDR3 is TGTGCCTGTGACACCCTGGGGGATAGAATTAAGGATAAACCCATCTTT. Translating gives CACDTLGDRIKDKPIF. J is TRDJ1 and V is TRDV2, with 10 bases lining up with TRDD3. The CDR3 has 16 amino acids. Germline V lookup: CDR1 GEAIGNYY, CDR2 EKD.

This clone is labeled as medium-sized. The V call is TRDV2, the J call TRDJ1, with 9 bases fitting TRDD3. The germline CDR1 and CDR2 sequences are GEAIGNYY and EKD. The CDR3 loop spans 17 amino acids. The V segment lost 0 bases and the J segment 0 bases; nucleotides outside the gene matches: 7. This CDR3 is CACDTVEAGGYTDKLIF. DNA of the CDR3: TGTGCCTGTGACACCGTCGAAGCTGGGGGATACACCGATAAACTCATCTTT.

This clone has just a few counts. TCRdb records a much larger clone's protein for this DNA, with a difference at residue 6 that likely arises from a read error; the protein given is the translation of the DNA. The rearrangement uses TRDV2 and TRDJ1, with D perhaps matching TRDD2 (5 bases). The CDR3 is 16 residues long. Trimming removed 0 bases at V and 0 bases at J, with 13 bases between. Germline V gives CDR1 GEAIGNYY, CDR2 EKD. The CDR3 DNA is TGTGCCTGTGACACCCCTACCCTTCAAAACACCGATAAACTCATCTTT. This gives the protein CACDTPTLQNTDKLIF.

Remarks on this clone: This likely traces to a read error, being one base from a far larger clone. Other DNA sequences within the sample encode an identical CDR3. The chain uses TRDV2 and TRDJ1; TRDD2 is a possible D gene (5 bases). The CDR3 sequence is 16 residues long. Germline loops: CDR1 GEAIGNYY, CDR2 EKD. The CDR3 region is CACDTLTLQNTDKLIF. Written as DNA, the CDR3 is TGTGCCTGCGACACCCTTACCCTTCAAAACACCGATAAACTCATCTTT.

By its share, this clone is large. This sample includes further DNA sequences coding for the same CDR3. The chain carries TRDV2 and TRDJ3; D tentatively reads TRDD2 or TRDD3 (5 bases each). Germline values: CDR1 GEAIGNYY, CDR2 EKD. V was shortened by 0 bases and J by 0 bases, with 32 bases between the two germline ends. The CDR3 runs 25 residues. The CDR3 loop reads CACDTPPTPYVSGANASWDTRQMFF. CDR3 nucleotides: TGTGCCTGTGACACCCCTCCGACCCCCTACGTTTCGGGGGCTAATGCCTCCTGGGACACCCGACAGATGTTTTTC.

In its sample, this clone was seen a few times. The protein TCRdb gives is from a much larger clone and does not agree with this DNA's translation at residue 17, likely a read error; the protein shown here comes from the DNA. The chain couples TRDV2 to TRDJ1; TRDD3 agrees at 7 bases. Germline lookup yields CDR1 GEAIGNYY and CDR2 EKD. CDR3 length equals 19 residues. CDR3 region: CACDTISRLGGSYADKPIF. In DNA, the CDR3 is TGTGCCTGTGACACCATTTCCAGATTGGGGGGATCGTACGCCGATAAACCCATCTTT.

In this sample, this clone turned up a few times. It is likely a read error: a sequence one base away is far more abundant. This sample also contains other DNA sequences that code for the same CDR3. V gene TRDV1 combines with J gene TRDJ1; D might be TRDD2 (6 bases). CDR1 is TSWWSYY and CDR2 is QGS in the germline V gene. The CDR3 loop spans 16 amino acids. CDR3 sequence (DNA): TGTGCTCTTGGGGCTTTTCCTAGTTTGGGTTTAGATAAACTCATCTTC. It yields the protein CALGAFPSLGLDKLIF.

This clone was seen a handful of times. The likely explanation is a read error, given a far larger clone one base away. The J gene is TRDJ1, the V gene TRDV2, with 7 bases matching TRDD3. The CDR3 is 23 residues long. Germline V gene lookup returns CDR1 GEAIGNYY and CDR2 EKD. The DNA for the CDR3 is TGTGCCCGTGACACCCTCCGGTCGTCTATCCCCAGTACTGGGGATTCAGGTCCCGATAAACTCATCTTT. It is translated as CARDTLRSSIPSTGDSGPDKLIF.

This clone was counted a few times. TCRdb lists the protein of a much larger clone for this DNA, which differs at residue 16, so this is likely a read error; the protein given here is translated from the DNA itself. The V gene is TRDV2, the J gene TRDJ1; 9 bases fit TRDD3. CDR3 length: 18 residues. Looked up from germline, CDR1 is GEAIGNYY and CDR2 is EKD. The CDR3 bases are TGTGCCTGTGACACCGTGCTGGGGGATGGAAGGTACACCGATAAACCCATCTTT. This translates into CACDTVLGDGRYTDKPIF.

This clone has more than one count but fewer than ten. A much larger clone sits a single nucleotide away, making a read error possible. Other DNA variants within this sample encode the same CDR3. This chain joins TRDV2 and TRDJ3; 11 bases map to TRDD3. The CDR3 extends over 19 amino acids. Germline CDR1 and CDR2: GEAIGNYY and EKD. The CDR3 is CACDTMPGGYSRDTRQMFF. The DNA for the CDR3 is TGCGCCTGTGACACCATGCCTGGGGGATACTCCCGGGACACCCGACAGATGTTTTTC.